A selection of T cell receptor beta chains follows, all from one sample in a study of CXCR3-negative and CXCR3-positive naive CD8 T cells. TCRdb reprocessed the 5' RACE reads, keeping one entry per CDR3 protein, no DNA. Reported are about 98,000 distinct CDR3 sequences; the ten largest clones contain approximately 0.99%. The sequenced material came from naive CXCR3+ CD8+ T cells from blood. These receptors came from a human donor in good health. Some clones in this sample may be carry-over from other donors' samples. The CDR3 runs from the conserved cysteine through the conserved F or W.

>TRBV7-3|TRBJ2-5
CASSPGLARQETQYF
>TRBV7-9|TRBJ2-5
CASSERTYQETQYF
>TRBV23-1|TRBJ2-1
CASSQRPGLAGGPTYNEQFF
>TRBV7-3|TRBJ2-7
CASSLTGGEGYEQYF
>TRBV21-1|TRBJ2-3
CASSESGNTQYF
>TRBV7-9|TRBJ2-3
CASSFFLSGGADTQYF
>TRBV15|TRBJ2-3
CATSRDTKWGTDTQYF
>TRBV18|TRBJ2-5
CASSQGTARETQYF
>TRBV7-9|TRBJ1-5
CASSLQGPRSNQPQHF
>TRBV12-3/TRBV12-4|TRBJ1-1
CASSFGQGGGVNTEAFF
>TRBV20-1|TRBJ2-2
CSASGTENTGELFF
>TRBV19|TRBJ1-5
CASSINPTGDSNQPQHF
>TRBV12-3/TRBV12-4|TRBJ1-5
CASSLAHVPGNQPQHF
>TRBV6-2/TRBV6-3|TRBJ2-4
CASSYPRPREVAGAVAKNIQYF
>TRBV6-5|TRBJ2-7
CASAHASSYEQYF